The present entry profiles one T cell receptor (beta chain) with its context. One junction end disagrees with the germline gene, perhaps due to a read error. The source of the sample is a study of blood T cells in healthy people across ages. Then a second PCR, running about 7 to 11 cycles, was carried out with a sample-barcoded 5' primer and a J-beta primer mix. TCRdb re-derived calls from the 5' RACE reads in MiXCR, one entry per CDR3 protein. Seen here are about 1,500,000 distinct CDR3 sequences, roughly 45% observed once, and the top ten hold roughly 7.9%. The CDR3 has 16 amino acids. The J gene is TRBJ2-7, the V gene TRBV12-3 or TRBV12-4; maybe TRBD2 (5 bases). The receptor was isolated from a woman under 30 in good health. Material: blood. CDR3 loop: CAISLALRSFNYEQYF. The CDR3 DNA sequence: TGTGCCATCAGTTTAGCGCTCAGGAGTTTCAATTACGAGCAGTACTTC.